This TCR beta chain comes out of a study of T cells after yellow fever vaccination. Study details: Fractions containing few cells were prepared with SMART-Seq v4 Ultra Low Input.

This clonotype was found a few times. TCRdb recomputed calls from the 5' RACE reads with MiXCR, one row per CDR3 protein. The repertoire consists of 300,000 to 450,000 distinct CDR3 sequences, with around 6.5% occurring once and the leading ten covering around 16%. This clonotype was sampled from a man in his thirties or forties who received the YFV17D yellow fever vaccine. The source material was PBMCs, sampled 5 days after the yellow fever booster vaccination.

Written as DNA, the CDR3 is TGTGCCAGTAGCTTAGCGGGAGGCTGGGAGCAGTTCTTC. Protein: CASSLAGGWEQFF. The genes are TRBV19 and TRBJ2-1; 10 bases match TRBD2. This CDR3 contains 13 residues. The germline V gene has CDR1 LNHDA and CDR2 SQIVND (reference sequence). The V gene end was trimmed by 6 bases and the J gene end by 10 bases; junction bases not matched to a gene: 6.